The clone carrying this TCR beta chain was seen many times. The source of the sample is a study of metastatic and nonmetastatic thyroid tumors. Each patient came to thyroid surgery without any prior treatment (of any kind). MiXCR was used by TCRdb to re-call the PCR reads. This repertoire shows more than 25,000 clones, 6% to 9.5% found once; its top ten account for approximately 40%. The CDR3 is 12 residues long. The V end lost 7 bases, the J end lost 7 bases, and 13 bases lay between the germline ends. Germline V lookup: CDR1 MDHEN, CDR2 SYDVKM. The TCR comes from a female donor with papillary thyroid cancer or a benign thyroid nodule (not recorded which). Some clones in this sample may be carry-over from other donors' samples. Sequenced material: blood. The V and J genes are TRBV28 and TRBJ1-2; D is perhaps TRBD1 (5 bases). DNA for the CDR3: TGTGCCAGCAATTACAGGATAGGTGGCTACACCTTC. Its protein is CASNYRIGGYTF.